This T cell receptor beta chain was sequenced for a study of T-cell memory formation after mild COVID-19. As for the study in general: TCR clusters were largely donor specific.

The V end was cut by 1 base, the J end by 4 bases, with 11 bases between. CDR1 is SGHDT, CDR2 YYEEEE, per germline. The CDR3 has 14 residues. Findings and caveats of the study: The authors left the SARS-CoV-2 specificity of second-wave clones peaking on day 37 unconfirmed.

TCRdb reprocessed the 5' RACE reads with MiXCR, giving one entry per CDR3 protein. This sample has approximately 290,000 distinct CDR3 sequences, with roughly 15% found just once. This clonotype was seen many times. Its target is unknown. Sequenced input: PBMCs or a T cell subset sorted from them (not recorded which). The origin of this receptor is a man between 18 and 29 years old who had mild COVID-19 (a few samples of this study predate the infection). Cell type and time point are not known. The chain links TRBV5-6 to TRBJ2-5; TRBD1 or TRBD2 may be the D gene (6 bases each). For the CDR3, the DNA is TGTGCCAGCAGCTTGCGGGGGCGTTCAGAGACCCAGTACTTC. Protein product: CASSLRGRSETQYF.